The T cell receptor beta chain under discussion was sequenced for a study of persistence of HIV-infected CD4 T cells. Study-level background: Two participants gave one leukapheresis sample; others gave up to about 200 mL blood repeatedly.

Germline lookup yields CDR1 SGHVS and CDR2 FQNEAQ. This CDR3 region has 11 residues. Trimming removed 4 bases from V and 2 bases from J, with 3 bases in between. Sequencing used immunoSEQ version 4 in survey mode. Genomic DNA was diluted to about 9.4 ng/uL, up to roughly 1 ug per sample. The method was immunoSEQ multiplex PCR; TCRdb's version includes in-frame clones alone and lacks a portion of them. The repertoire holds roughly 14,000 clones, with over 60% as singletons. Stimulation used around 10 ug/mL lysate from CMV-infected fibroblasts. Sorting selected CD4+ T cells upregulating both CD40 ligand and CD69. About this clone itself: Antigen: not known.

This clonotype was sampled from an adult man with HIV who was CMV-seropositive. Sample: CD4+ T cells sorted from PBMCs after 18-hour stimulation, taken from a patient who received antiretroviral therapy. V and J are TRBV7-8 and TRBJ2-7; D not certain. This CDR3 reads CASSSAYEQYF. CDR3 DNA sequence: TGTGCCAGCAGCTCGGCCTACGAGCAGTACTTC. Variable domain in full (rest from reference TRBV7-8 and TRBJ2-7): GAGVSQSPRYKVAKRGQDVALRCDPISGHVSLFWYQQALGQGPEFLTYFQNEAQLDKSGLPSDRFFAERPEGSVSTLKIQRTQQEDSAVYLCASSSAYEQYFGPGTRLTVT.